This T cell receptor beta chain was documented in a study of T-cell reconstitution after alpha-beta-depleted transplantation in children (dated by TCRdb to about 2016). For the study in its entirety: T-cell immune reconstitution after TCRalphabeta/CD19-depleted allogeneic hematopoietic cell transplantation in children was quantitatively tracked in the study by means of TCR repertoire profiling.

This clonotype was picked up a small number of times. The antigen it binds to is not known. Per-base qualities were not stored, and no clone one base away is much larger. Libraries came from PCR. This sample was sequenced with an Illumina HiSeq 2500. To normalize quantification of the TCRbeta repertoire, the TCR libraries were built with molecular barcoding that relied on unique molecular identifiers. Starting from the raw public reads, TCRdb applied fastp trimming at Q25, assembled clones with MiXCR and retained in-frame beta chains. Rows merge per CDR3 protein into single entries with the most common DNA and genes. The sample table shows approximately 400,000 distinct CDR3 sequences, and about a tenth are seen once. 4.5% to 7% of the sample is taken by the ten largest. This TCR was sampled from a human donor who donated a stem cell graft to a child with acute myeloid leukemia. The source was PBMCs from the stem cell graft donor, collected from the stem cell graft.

CDR3 protein: CASSLGTAYGYTF. The bases read TGTGCCAGCAGCTTAGGGACAGCCTATGGCTACACCTTC. The chain was built from TRBV7-9 and TRBJ1-2; a tentative D call is TRBD1 (6 bases match). V is pared back by 1 base and J by 4 bases, with 7 bases lying between the germline termini. Spanning cysteine to phenylalanine, the CDR3 consists of 13 amino acids. Only the CDR3 DNA stays, 39 bases, in frame from base 1. The germline V gene (reference sequence) yields SEHNR for CDR1 and FQNEAQ for CDR2.